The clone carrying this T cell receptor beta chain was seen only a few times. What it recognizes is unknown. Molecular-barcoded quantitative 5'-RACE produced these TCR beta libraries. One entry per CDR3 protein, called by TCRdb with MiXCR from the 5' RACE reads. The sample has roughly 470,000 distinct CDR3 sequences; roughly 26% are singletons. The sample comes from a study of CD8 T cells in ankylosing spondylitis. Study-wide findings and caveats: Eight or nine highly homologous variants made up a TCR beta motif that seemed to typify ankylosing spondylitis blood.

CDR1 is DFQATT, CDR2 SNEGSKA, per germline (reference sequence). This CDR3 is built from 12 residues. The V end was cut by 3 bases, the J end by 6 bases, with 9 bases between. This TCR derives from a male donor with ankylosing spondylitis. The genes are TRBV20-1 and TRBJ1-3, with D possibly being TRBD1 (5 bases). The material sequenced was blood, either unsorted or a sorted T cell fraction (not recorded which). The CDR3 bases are TGCAGTGCTAGCAGGGAGATAAACACCATATATTTT. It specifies CSASREINTIYF.